This note documents a single TCR beta chain sequence. Its antigen is unknown. This entry is derived from a study of PD-1 blockade in classical Hodgkin lymphoma. Following autologous stem cell transplantation, relapse occurred in every patient, and exposure to brentuximab vedotin varied. There are 13 residues in the CDR3. Germline assignment: CDR1 KGHSH and CDR2 LQKENI. V was clipped by 6 bases and J by 3 bases; unmatched bases: 4. Sequenced by immunoSEQ multiplex PCR; TCRdb stores in-frame clones only, minus some. The sample has roughly 25,000 clones, 67% seen once. Findings of the study overall: Before treatment, complete responders showed about the same diversity as newly diagnosed patients.

The chain has TRBV18 and TRBJ1-1; 7 positions match TRBD1. This clonotype originated in a human donor with classical Hodgkin lymphoma. Sequenced here: peripheral blood mononuclear cells (PBMCs), sampled before the second cycle of nivolumab. The CDR3 region is CASSFGTDTEAFF. CDR3 sequence (DNA): TGTGCCAGCTCCTTCGGGACAGACACTGAAGCTTTCTTT.